The 12 T cell receptor beta chains listed next were all sequenced from one sample in a study of T-cell memory formation after mild COVID-19. A single record per CDR3 protein comes from TCRdb applying MiXCR to the 5' RACE reads. Among about 160,000 distinct CDR3 sequences, roughly 30% were seen once, and the ten largest hold more than 10%. Input material: PBMCs or a T cell subset sorted from them (not recorded which). The receptors were gathered from an adult woman who had mild COVID-19 (a few samples of this study predate the infection). Cell type and time point are not known.

In its sample, this clonotype was seen a few times. The V call is TRBV5-1, the J call TRBJ2-7, with D possibly being TRBD2 (6 bases). The CDR3 contains 12 residues. V was cut by 4 bases and J by 6 bases, with 11 bases left in between. Germline values: CDR1 SGHRS, CDR2 YFSETQ. CDR3 nucleotides: TGCGCCAGCAGCCGGGACTTTTCCGAGCAGTACTTC. Its protein product is CASSRDFSEQYF. Based on the CDR3 plus reference TRBV5-1 and TRBJ2-7, the full variable domain is KAGVTQTPRYLIKTRGQQVTLSCSPISGHRSVSWYQQTPGQGLQFLFEYFSETQRNKGNFPGRFSGRQFSNSRSEMNVSTLELGDSALYLCASSRDFSEQYFGPGTRLTVT.

The chain uses TRBV7-8 and TRBJ2-1; perhaps TRBD2 as D (6 bases). The V gene lost 2 bases and the J gene lost 7 bases, with 15 bases spanning the gap. The CDR3 covers 15 residues. Germline V gives CDR1 SGHVS, CDR2 FQNEAQ. The CDR3 sequence: CASSLRDSPRNEQFF. The DNA of the CDR3 is TGTGCCAGCAGCTTACGGGACTCCCCGAGGAATGAGCAGTTCTTC.

The chain combines TRBV11-2 with TRBJ2-5, with TRBD2 matching 7 bases. Trimming removed 3 bases from V and 5 bases from J; junction bases left unmatched: 6. This CDR3 spans 14 amino acids. Germline lookup yields CDR1 SGHAT and CDR2 FQNNGV. Here the CDR3 reads CASSLREGVETQYF. CDR3 sequence (DNA): TGTGCCAGCAGCTTGAGGGAGGGAGTGGAGACCCAGTACTTC. Variable domain in full (rest from reference TRBV11-2 and TRBJ2-5): EAGVAQSPRYKIIEKRQSVAFWCNPISGHATLYWYQQILGQGPKLLIQFQNNGVVDDSQLPKDRFSAERLKGVDSTLKIQPAKLEDSAVYLCASSLREGVETQYFGPGTRLLVL.

This chain links TRBV20-1 with TRBJ2-3; D is possibly TRBD1 (7 bases). The CDR3 is 14 residues long. The V gene lost 5 bases and the J gene lost 5 bases, with 17 bases spanning the gap. Germline CDR1 and CDR2: DFQATT and SNEGSKA (reference sequence). Here the CDR3 DNA reads TGCAGTGCTCCGGACAGGAGGGGTGGAGATACGCAGTATTTT. Amino acids: CSAPDRRGGDTQYF.

The chain joins TRBV30 to TRBJ1-4, with unresolved D. Deletions cut 2 bases from V and 8 bases from J, with 12 bases between. This CDR3 spans 13 amino acids. Germline CDR1 and CDR2: GTSNPN and SVGIG (reference sequence). As DNA, the CDR3 is TGTGCCTGGAGTACGGTAGGACGGGAAAAACTGTTTTTT. It codes for CAWSTVGREKLFF. Filled out from reference TRBV30 and TRBJ1-4, the complete variable domain reads SQTIHQWPATLVQPVGSPLSLECTVEGTSNPNLYWYRQAAGRGLQLLFYSVGIGQISSEVPQNLSASRPQDRQFILSSKKLLLSDSGFYLCAWSTVGREKLFFGSGTQLSVL.

This clonotype was recorded a few times. The V gene is TRBV5-1, the J gene TRBJ1-1; weak D call: TRBD1 (5 bases). This CDR3 has 15 amino acids. V lost 4 bases and J 1 base, leaving 14 bases between the germline ends. Germline CDR1 SGHRS, CDR2 YFSETQ. As DNA, the CDR3 is TGCGCCAGCAGCAGGAGCGGGGGTGAGAACACTGAAGCTTTCTTT. Amino acid sequence: CASSRSGGENTEAFF.

This clonotype occurred a few times. The rearrangement uses TRBV4-2 and TRBJ1-2; D call uncertain. V was pared by 0 bases and J by 4 bases, with 3 bases between. The CDR3 is made up of 12 amino acids. Germline V lookup: CDR1 LGHNA, CDR2 YNFKEQ. The CDR3 nucleotides are TGTGCCAGCAGCCAAGATGCCTATGGCTACACCTTC. Amino acids: CASSQDAYGYTF.

This clonotype was picked up a small number of times. The chain uses TRBV9 and TRBJ2-3, with 9 bases aligning to TRBD2. Trimming cost V 2 bases and J 3 bases; bases outside gene matches: 4. Per germline, CDR1 SGDLS and CDR2 YYNGEE. CDR3 length equals 15 residues. The CDR3 here is CASSVSGRPTDTQYF. As DNA, the CDR3 is TGTGCCAGCAGCGTCAGCGGGAGGCCGACAGATACGCAGTATTTT.

This chain connects TRBV10-3 to TRBJ2-7, with 7 bases matching TRBD1. The CDR3 has 15 residues. Germline CDR1 ENHRY, CDR2 SYGVKD. Unmatched junction bases numbered 10, after V lost 2 bases and J lost 6 bases. This chain's CDR3 is CAISEPGQTGLEQYF. CDR3 DNA: TGTGCCATCAGTGAGCCGGGACAGACGGGGCTCGAGCAGTACTTC.

This sequence joins TRBV29-1 and TRBJ2-1; D uncertain. There are 13 residues in the CDR3. Germline CDR1 SQVTM, CDR2 ANQGSEA. V was shortened by 7 bases and J by 0 bases, with 10 bases between the two germline ends. The DNA of the CDR3 is TGCAGCGCAGGAAGGAGCTCCTACAATGAGCAGTTCTTC. It specifies CSAGRSSYNEQFF.

J is TRBJ2-5 and V is TRBV27, with 7 bases lining up with TRBD2. The germline V gene has CDR1 MNHEY and CDR2 SMNVEV (reference sequence). Trimming removed 5 bases from V and 2 bases from J; junction bases left unmatched: 5. The CDR3 has 14 amino acids. CDR3 sequence: CASSPASGQETQYF. For the CDR3, the DNA is TGTGCCAGCAGTCCAGCTAGCGGACAAGAGACCCAGTACTTC.

The rearrangement joins TRBV7-2 to TRBJ2-1; 11 positions agree with TRBD2. The germline gives CDR1 SGHTA, CDR2 FQGNSA. The length of the CDR3 is 17 residues. With 1 base clipped from V and 1 base from J, the junction kept 3 bases outside the gene matches. Written as DNA, the CDR3 is TGTGCCAGCAGCTTAGTTCGACTAGCGGGGTCCTACAATGAGCAGTTCTTC. Residues: CASSLVRLAGSYNEQFF.